The entry that follows covers one TCR beta chain sequence. The data were obtained in a study of blood T cell repertoires in COVID-19. Study context: The United States, Italy and Spain provided the acute and convalescent COVID-19 samples. PBMCs, B-cell-depleted T cells, or T cells were the source of the cDNA or gDNA that made up the material.

In the authors' methods: From reference gene primer amplification, estimates of nucleated cell counts were derived. Using immunoSEQ multiplex PCR, the repertoire was profiled, and TCRdb retains in-frame clones only, with some absent. The V and J calls and clone size come from that table; D and trimming were worked out from the DNA. Among tens of thousands of clones listed, about 89% were seen once. This clonotype originated in a man between 60 and 75 years old with acute or convalescent COVID-19. Sequencing used peripheral blood.

The CDR3 DNA reads as TGTGCCTGGAGTCCACTATGGACAGCCACAGATACGCAGTATTTT. Encoded protein: CAWSPLWTATDTQYF. The chain recombines TRBV30 with TRBJ2-3; a weak D match, TRBD1 (6 bases). Germline V gene data show CDR1 as GTSNPN and CDR2 as SVGIG (reference sequence). Trimming pared 2 bases from V and 2 bases from J, leaving 14 bases between. The CDR3 totals 15 residues. Looking up the rest from reference TRBV30 and TRBJ2-3 gives the full variable domain: SQTIHQWPATLVQPVGSPLSLECTVEGTSNPNLYWYRQAAGRGLQLLFYSVGIGQISSEVPQNLSASRPQDRQFILSSKKLLLSDSGFYLCAWSPLWTATDTQYFGPGTRLTVL.